The subject of this entry is one T cell receptor (beta chain). This record belongs to a study of CD8 T cells in Susac syndrome. Healthy donors served as the controls. They were matched for age and sex. The RNA input was 0.5 to 1 ug, and it was reverse transcribed with random hexamers. One entry per CDR3 protein results from TCRdb running MiXCR on the immunoSEQ multiplex PCR reads. The sample records under 200,000 distinct CDR3 sequences, roughly 95% being singletons. The CDR3 length is 12 residues. V shed 5 bases and J shed 2 bases, with 7 bases lying between them. The germline gives CDR1 SGHTA, CDR2 FQGNSA.

Sequenced input: CD4+ T cells from PBMCs. This chain uses TRBV7-2 with TRBJ2-7; no definite D call. This sequence originates from a human donor in good health. For the CDR3, the DNA is TGTGCCAGCAGCGACGTACCCTACGAGCAGTACTTC. The encoded protein is CASSDVPYEQYF. The full variable domain, rest sourced from reference TRBV7-2 and TRBJ2-7, is GAGVSQSPSNKVTEKGKDVELRCDPISGHTALYWYRQSLGQGLEFLIYFQGNSAPDKSGLPSDRFSAERTGGSVSTLTIQRTQQEDSAVYLCASSDVPYEQYFGPGTRLTVT.